Below are 30 T cell receptor beta chains sequenced from a single sample in a study of cytomegalovirus exposure and HLA in healthy donors. 60 Vbeta and 13 Jbeta primers were used in PCR. Assay used: immunoSEQ multiplex PCR; TCRdb lists only in-frame clones, some missing. The sample has 50,000 or so clones; about 72% are singletons. The source material was PBMCs. Source of these receptors: a man aged 25-45 years in good health and CMV-seronegative.

Here the CDR3 reads CASSLRQGASLSYGYTF. The CDR3 DNA sequence: TGTGCCAGCAGCCTTAGACAGGGGGCTTCTCTATCCTATGGCTACACCTTC. The chain combines TRBV7-2 with TRBJ1-2, with 10 positions matching TRBD1. CDR3 length: 17 residues. The germline V gene encodes CDR1 SGHTA and CDR2 FQGNSA. Unmatched junction bases numbered 13, after V lost 5 bases and J lost 4 bases.

V gene TRBV9 combines with J gene TRBJ1-1; D is ambiguous. The germline V and J ends were trimmed by 0 bases and 5 bases, with 11 bases remaining between them. This CDR3 contains 14 residues. Per germline, CDR1 SGDLS and CDR2 YYNGEE. This CDR3 reads CASSVGRMRTEAFF. The CDR3 nucleotides are TGTGCCAGCAGCGTAGGGCGGATGCGAACTGAAGCTTTCTTT.

This clone was seen only a few times. This chain connects TRBV6-4 to TRBJ2-3; 7 bases are shared with TRBD1. CDR3 length: 16 amino acids. Germline CDR1 and CDR2: MRHNA and SNTAGT. Trimming cost V 2 bases and J 1 base; bases outside gene matches: 6. The CDR3 protein is CASSDGTGAGTDTQYF. CDR3 in DNA: TGTGCCAGCAGTGACGGAACAGGGGCTGGCACAGATACGCAGTATTTT.

The chain carries TRBV5-6 and TRBJ2-3; no clear D. The DNA matches TRBJ1-5 better at its end, which makes the J call doubtful. CDR1 and CDR2 (germline): SGHDT, YYEEEE. The CDR3 totals 18 residues. The CDR3 sequence is CASSSPGRALRRTDTQHF. The CDR3 bases are TGTGCCAGCAGCTCACCCGGGAGGGCCTTACGTCGCACAGATACGCAGCATTTT.

This clone was detected a few times. The genes are TRBV5-6 and TRBJ2-3; TRBD2 agrees at 15 bases. Germline V CDR1 and CDR2: SGHDT, YYEEEE. The ends lost 4 bases at V and 9 bases at J; junction bases unmatched: 9. There are 16 residues in the CDR3. The CDR3 region has the DNA TGTGCCAGCAGCCCTGGTCCGGGACTAGCGGGAGGAACGCAGTATTTT. Encoded protein: CASSPGPGLAGGTQYF.

The chain employs TRBV7-9 and TRBJ1-2, with D possibly matching TRBD1 (6 bases). The germline V gene encodes CDR1 SEHNR and CDR2 FQNEAQ (reference sequence). The CDR3 sequence is 12 residues long. V was clipped by 6 bases and J by 7 bases, with 12 bases between them. The CDR3 region has the DNA TGTGCCAGCAGTACCACAGGGCCTGGCTACACCTTC. Its protein product is CASSTTGPGYTF.

V gene TRBV10-1 combines with J gene TRBJ2-3, with TRBD2 matching over 8 bases. V shed 0 bases and J 3 bases; nucleotides not matched to a gene: 11. The CDR3 sequence is 18 residues long. Germline-derived CDR1 and CDR2 are WNHNN and SYGVQD (reference sequence). CDR3 in DNA: TGCGCCAGCAGTGAGTCAGGGGGACTGGCGGGAGGTACAGATACGCAGTATTTT. This codes for CASSESGGLAGGTDTQYF.

The chain joins TRBV30 to TRBJ2-1, with a tentative D call TRBD1 (5 bases). Germline V gene sequence: CDR1 GTSNPN, CDR2 SVGIG (reference sequence). The CDR3 has 15 amino acids. Trimming left V 0 bases short and J 0 bases short, with 9 bases between. The CDR3 nucleotides are TGTGCCTGGAGTGTTGGTGGGGCCTCCTACAATGAGCAGTTCTTC. Its protein product is CAWSVGGASYNEQFF.

The rearrangement links TRBV2 to TRBJ2-2; 8 positions agree with TRBD2. The CDR3 consists of 14 residues. Germline CDR1 and CDR2: SNHLY and FYNNEI. The ends lost 7 bases at V and 5 bases at J; junction bases unmatched: 6. For the CDR3, the DNA is TGTGCCAGCACGGTAGCGGGGCCTACCGGGGAGCTGTTTTTT. Protein sequence: CASTVAGPTGELFF.

This clone has only one observation. V usage is TRBV6-6 and J usage is TRBJ2-7; 11 nucleotides agree with TRBD2. V was pared by 7 bases and J by 2 bases, with 4 bases of the junction left unmatched. This CDR3 is built from 14 residues. Germline CDR1 is MNHNY and CDR2 is SVGAGI (reference sequence). The CDR3 sequence is CASNLAGGPYEQYF. The CDR3 bases are TGTGCCAGCAACTTAGCGGGAGGGCCCTACGAGCAGTACTTC.

The V call is TRBV10-3, the J call TRBJ1-5, with D possibly TRBD1 on 6 matching bases. The CDR3 covers 16 residues. Trimming took 0 bases from V and 6 from J, leaving 15 bases between them. CDR1 is ENHRY, CDR2 SYGVKD, per germline. CDR3 bases: TGTGCCATCAGTGAGTCGACAGGTAGAATTCGTCAGCCCCAGCATTTT. Amino acid sequence: CAISESTGRIRQPQHF.

This clone occurred a few times. The rearrangement links TRBV2 to TRBJ1-2; 11 bases align to TRBD1. CDR1 and CDR2 from the germline V gene are SNHLY and FYNNEI. CDR3 size: 14 residues. The V and J ends lost 6 bases and 4 bases, in that order; junction bases with no gene match: 4. The CDR3 DNA sequence: TGTGCCAGCAGGGGACAGGGGGAAGGCTATGGCTACACCTTC. Its protein is CASRGQGEGYGYTF.

The rearrangement joins TRBV29-1 to TRBJ2-7; TRBD2 matches 12 bases. The CDR3 spans 14 residues. V was pared by 7 bases and J by 0 bases, with 4 bases of the junction left unmatched. Looked up from germline, CDR1 is SQVTM and CDR2 is ANQGSEA. CDR3: CSAGTSGFSYEQYF. The CDR3 bases are TGCAGCGCCGGGACTAGCGGGTTCTCCTACGAGCAGTACTTC.

The rearrangement links TRBV7-6 to TRBJ2-7; D is unclear. V was cut by 3 bases and J by 5 bases, with 8 bases left in between. This CDR3 has 12 residues. The germline CDR1 and CDR2 sequences are SGHVS and FNYEAQ. The CDR3 bases are TGTGCCAGCAGCTTGCTCTCGGACGAGCAGTACTTC. Residues: CASSLLSDEQYF. Complete variable domain (other parts from reference TRBV7-6 and TRBJ2-7): GAGVSQSPRYKVTKRGQDVALRCDPISGHVSLYWYRQALGQGPEFLTYFNYEAQQDKSGLPNDRFSAERPEGSISTLTIQRTEQRDSAMYRCASSLLSDEQYFGPGTRLTVT.

The chain uses TRBV4-1 and TRBJ1-3; maybe TRBD1 (6 bases). The V end was cut by 1 base, the J end by 0 bases, with 10 bases between. The germline gives CDR1 MGHRA, CDR2 YSYEKL. The length of the CDR3 is 16 residues. In DNA form, the CDR3 reads TGCGCCAGCAGCCAAGGACAGGCGAGCTCTGGAAACACCATATATTTT. Residues: CASSQGQASSGNTIYF.

V usage is TRBV4-1 and J usage is TRBJ1-1; D possibly corresponds to TRBD1 (6 bases). Germline V gene data show CDR1 as MGHRA and CDR2 as YSYEKL. The CDR3 runs to 12 residues. The V end lost 2 bases, the J end lost 10 bases, and 11 bases lay between the germline ends. CDR3 nucleotides: TGCGCCAGCAGCCAATGGGCAGGGGTAGCTTTCTTT. It encodes CASSQWAGVAFF.

The chain recombines TRBV19 with TRBJ2-1, with 9 positions matching TRBD1. The CDR3 has 17 amino acids. J gave up 1 base and V 6 bases, and 10 bases lay outside the gene matches. The germline V gene encodes CDR1 LNHDA and CDR2 SQIVND (reference sequence). In nucleotides, the CDR3 is TGTGCCAGTAGCCCAACCGCCGGGACAGGGTCCTACAATGAGCAGTTCTTC. Its translation: CASSPTAGTGSYNEQFF.

The gene calls are TRBV19 and TRBJ2-3; 7 bases are a match to TRBD2. CDR1 and CDR2 (germline): LNHDA, SQIVND (reference sequence). The CDR3 has 15 amino acids. J was trimmed by 4 bases and V by 3 bases; bases with no gene match: 7. The CDR3 is CASSIGGSTADTQYF. CDR3 bases: TGTGCCAGTAGTATCGGCGGGAGTACGGCAGATACGCAGTATTTT.

Here the CDR3 reads CASSLTGQGTSGNTIYF. For the CDR3, the DNA is TGCGCCAGCAGCTTGACGGGACAGGGGACCTCTGGAAACACCATATATTTT. V usage is TRBV5-1 and J usage is TRBJ1-3; 10 nucleotides agree with TRBD1. The CDR3 runs to 17 residues. Germline assignment: CDR1 SGHRS and CDR2 YFSETQ. V gave up 1 base and J gave up 0 bases; unmatched junction bases: 4.

This rearrangement joins TRBV7-9 to TRBJ1-3; 7 nucleotides align to TRBD1. Germline V CDR1 and CDR2: SEHNR, FQNEAQ (reference sequence). The trim removed 5 bases at V and 0 bases at J, leaving 10 bases unmatched. CDR3 size: 17 residues. DNA for the CDR3: TGTGCCAGCAGCCCTACTCTGAGGGGGCTCTCTGGAAACACCATATATTTT. Its protein is CASSPTLRGLSGNTIYF.

The CDR3, as DNA: TGTGCCAGCAGGCGGAGTAGTTTCAACAATGAGCAGTTCTTC. Its protein product is CASRRSSFNNEQFF. The chain recombines TRBV2 with TRBJ2-1, with D unclear. V lost 6 bases to trimming and J lost 5 bases, with 14 bases between them. CDR1 is SNHLY, CDR2 FYNNEI, per germline. There are 14 residues in the CDR3.

The chain carries TRBV2 and TRBJ2-2; weak D call: TRBD1 (6 bases). Germline V lookup: CDR1 SNHLY, CDR2 FYNNEI. The germline V and J ends were trimmed by 5 bases and 4 bases, with 14 bases remaining between them. The CDR3 length is 15 residues. The CDR3 protein is CASSKDRPSTGELFF. CDR3 DNA: TGTGCCAGCAGTAAGGACAGACCCAGCACCGGGGAGCTGTTTTTT.

The V call is TRBV19, the J call TRBJ2-2; 7 nucleotides agree with TRBD2. The CDR3 sequence is 14 residues long. In germline, CDR1 is LNHDA, CDR2 SQIVND (reference sequence). V lost 10 bases to trimming and J lost 3 bases; unmatched junction nucleotides: 8. CDR3 loop: CATISGIYTGELFF. DNA for the CDR3: TGTGCCACGATCAGCGGGATTTACACCGGGGAGCTGTTTTTT.

This clone was counted between two and nine times. The gene calls are TRBV30 and TRBJ2-1; 9 bases fit TRBD1. V lost 2 bases and J lost 0; bases outside the gene matches: 5. The CDR3 is 16 residues long. Germline V gives CDR1 GTSNPN, CDR2 SVGIG (reference sequence). The CDR3 loop is CAWSTGQGSSYNEQFF. In nucleotides, the CDR3 is TGTGCCTGGAGTACAGGACAGGGGAGCTCCTACAATGAGCAGTTCTTC.

This clone showed up just once. This chain's CDR3 is CASSIVRVAYSNQPQHF. The CDR3, as DNA: TGTGCCAGTAGTATAGTGAGGGTAGCGTATAGCAATCAGCCCCAGCATTTT. The V gene is TRBV19, the J gene TRBJ1-5; no clear D. Per the germline V gene, CDR1 is LNHDA and CDR2 is SQIVND (reference sequence). V dropped 1 base and J dropped 0 bases, with 13 bases sitting between them. This CDR3 has 17 amino acids.

This sequence joins TRBV5-4 and TRBJ2-7; D is possibly TRBD2 (5 bases). This CDR3 is built from 16 residues. Trimming took 0 bases from V and 3 from J, leaving 16 bases between them. Germline-derived CDR1 and CDR2 are SGHNT and YYREEE (reference sequence). The CDR3 here is CASSLDGESGIYEQYF. The CDR3 DNA is TGTGCCAGCAGCTTGGATGGGGAGTCGGGGATCTACGAGCAGTACTTC.

The rearrangement links TRBV5-4 to TRBJ2-2; 7 nucleotides align to TRBD2. V lost 0 bases, J lost 1 base, and 0 bases stayed unmatched. The CDR3 has 15 residues. Germline V gives CDR1 SGHNT, CDR2 YYREEE (reference sequence). The CDR3 DNA sequence: TGTGCCAGCAGCTTGGGCGGGGGGAACACCGGGGAGCTGTTTTTT. Its translation: CASSLGGGNTGELFF.

The rearrangement links TRBV11-2 to TRBJ2-7, with 8 bases identical to TRBD1. V was clipped by 3 bases and J by 1 base; unmatched bases: 8. CDR1 and CDR2 (germline): SGHAT, FQNNGV. The CDR3 has 16 amino acids. Here the CDR3 DNA reads TGTGCCAGCAGCTTGGTCCCCAGGGGGCGATCCTACGAGCAGTACTTC. The encoded protein is CASSLVPRGRSYEQYF.

The chain has TRBV7-6 and TRBJ2-7, with 10 bases fitting TRBD1. Trimming at V came to 4 bases and at J to 5 bases, leaving 8 bases not matched to a gene. The CDR3 extends over 15 amino acids. Germline loops: CDR1 SGHVS, CDR2 FNYEAQ. This chain's CDR3 is CASSWRQGAFDEQYF. In DNA, the CDR3 is TGTGCCAGCAGCTGGAGACAGGGGGCTTTCGACGAGCAGTACTTC.

V is TRBV30 and J is TRBJ1-5, with a weak D call TRBD1 (6 bases). The CDR3 has 15 residues. Trimming pared 3 bases from V and 0 bases from J, leaving 12 bases between. Germline-derived CDR1 and CDR2 are GTSNPN and SVGIG (reference sequence). CDR3 residues: CAWRETGPSNQPQHF. For the CDR3, the DNA is TGTGCCTGGAGGGAGACAGGACCTAGCAATCAGCCCCAGCATTTT.